This T cell receptor beta chain was retrieved from a study of blood T cell repertoires in COVID-19. Overall study: Samples taken during acute and convalescent COVID-19 were collected in the United States, Italy and Spain. Nucleic acid was either cDNA or gDNA, and it came from T cells, B-cell-depleted T cells, or PBMCs.

As handled by the study authors: Reference gene primers were amplified, and this amplification served to estimate nucleated cell counts. The data were produced by immunoSEQ multiplex PCR, yet TCRdb's version contains in-frame clones alone and is incomplete. V and J calls and clone size are copied from that table; D and trimming were computed from the DNA. Of more than 95,000 clones detected, around 81% appear once; the ten largest clones hold approximately 38%. CDR3 length: 14 amino acids. V trimming: 4 bases; J trimming: 9 bases; junction bases outside the gene matches: 4. Germline values: CDR1 KGHSH, CDR2 LQKENI.

The specimen was peripheral blood. This clonotype originated in an older man with acute or convalescent COVID-19. V usage is TRBV18 and J usage is TRBJ1-6; 9 bases line up with TRBD1. The CDR3 region has the DNA TGTGCCAGCTCACGGGACAGGGAAATTTCACCCCTCCACTTT. Amino acid sequence: CASSRDREISPLHF.